The 24 T cell receptor beta chains presented below share a single source sample, sequenced in a study of early T cells in non-severe SARS-CoV-2 infection. TCRdb re-called the 5' RACE reads through MiXCR, storing one row per CDR3 protein. In the table there are about 48,000 distinct CDR3 sequences, around a tenth of which are singletons. What was sequenced was whole blood. Source of these receptors: an adult who was a healthcare worker with PCR-confirmed SARS-CoV-2 infection or an uninfected control (not recorded which).

This clonotype qualifies as medium-sized. V and J are TRBV4-1 and TRBJ2-3; no definite D call. Trimming took off 0 bases at V and 2 bases at J, with 6 bases between the two ends. The CDR3 extends over 14 amino acids. The germline gives CDR1 MGHRA, CDR2 YSYEKL. The CDR3 DNA reads TGCGCCAGCAGCCAAGATCAGAACACAGATACGCAGTATTTT. Translated: CASSQDQNTDTQYF.

This clonotype was counted a few times. The chain recombines TRBV6-6 with TRBJ1-2; TRBD1 is a possible D gene (5 bases). Germline-derived CDR1 and CDR2 are MNHNY and SVGAGI (reference sequence). The CDR3 contains 13 residues. Trimming took off 7 bases at V and 4 bases at J, with 13 bases between the two ends. CDR3 in DNA: TGTGCCAGCAACGCAGGGAACTCCTATGGCTACACCTTC. Amino acid sequence: CASNAGNSYGYTF.

This chain links TRBV9 with TRBJ1-1; TRBD1 is a possible D gene (6 bases). The CDR3 is made up of 11 amino acids. V dropped 3 bases and J dropped 8 bases, with 8 bases sitting between them. Germline-derived CDR1 and CDR2 are SGDLS and YYNGEE. CDR3: CASSEGGEAFF. DNA for the CDR3: TGTGCCAGCAGCGAGGGGGGCGAAGCTTTCTTT. The full variable domain, rest sourced from reference TRBV9 and TRBJ1-1, is DSGVTQTPKHLITATGQRVTLRCSPRSGDLSVYWYQQSLDQGLQFLIQYYNGEERAKGNILERFSAQQFPDLHSELNLSSLELGDSALYFCASSEGGEAFFGQGTRLTVV.

The sample holds a few counts of this clonotype. This rearrangement joins TRBV28 to TRBJ1-1; D is possibly TRBD1 (6 bases). V lost 4 bases, J lost 4 bases, and 16 bases lay in between. This CDR3 spans 15 amino acids. Germline V gene data show CDR1 as MDHEN and CDR2 as SYDVKM. The chain's CDR3 is CASSSLTGSGTEAFF. DNA of the CDR3: TGTGCCAGCAGTTCCCTCACAGGGAGCGGCACTGAAGCTTTCTTT.

There are a few counts of this clonotype. The rearrangement links TRBV7-8 to TRBJ1-2; D perhaps matches TRBD1 (6 bases). The CDR3 covers 15 residues. CDR1 is SGHVS and CDR2 is FQNEAQ in the germline V gene. V was cut by 5 bases and J by 4 bases, with 17 bases left in between. The CDR3 sequence is CASSEYREFSYGYTF. The CDR3 DNA reads as TGTGCCAGCAGCGAATACAGGGAATTTAGCTATGGCTACACCTTC. The full variable domain, with the rest looked up from reference TRBV7-8 and TRBJ1-2, is GAGVSQSPRYKVAKRGQDVALRCDPISGHVSLFWYQQALGQGPEFLTYFQNEAQLDKSGLPSDRFFAERPEGSVSTLKIQRTQQEDSAVYLCASSEYREFSYGYTFGSGTRLTVV.

This clonotype was observed a handful of times. V is TRBV2 and J is TRBJ2-2; perhaps TRBD1 as D (6 bases). Germline-derived CDR1 and CDR2 are SNHLY and FYNNEI. The germline V and J ends were trimmed by 7 bases and 4 bases, with 10 bases remaining between them. The CDR3 spans 13 residues. The CDR3 spells CASMKGGTGELFF. The CDR3 coding sequence is TGTGCCAGCATGAAAGGGGGCACCGGGGAGCTGTTTTTT.

This clonotype came up many times. The chain couples TRBV6-6 to TRBJ1-5, with D maybe TRBD1 (5 bases). This CDR3 comprises 14 residues. In germline, CDR1 is MNHNY, CDR2 SVGAGI (reference sequence). With 0 bases removed from V and 9 bases from J, the gap between germline ends came to 12 bases. CDR3 bases: TGTGCCAGCAGTTACTCTGGCGCGGGGCCGCCCCAGCATTTT. Its translation is CASSYSGAGPPQHF.

Remarks on this clonotype: The junction shows a germline mismatch at one end, possibly a read error. The chain joins TRBV9 to TRBJ2-3, with TRBD1 matching over 12 bases. Germline CDR1 reads SGDLS; CDR2 reads YYNGEE. The CDR3 consists of 16 residues. The CDR3, as DNA: TGTACCAGCAGCGAAGGGACAGGGGGCGTAGCGGATACGCAGTATTTT. Its protein product is CTSSEGTGGVADTQYF.

V usage is TRBV27 and J usage is TRBJ2-3; 7 nucleotides agree with TRBD1. Germline CDR1 MNHEY, CDR2 SMNVEV (reference sequence). V trimming: 2 bases; J trimming: 5 bases; junction bases outside the gene matches: 7. The CDR3 extends over 15 amino acids. CDR3 protein: CASSLNEGAGDTQYF. CDR3 bases: TGTGCCAGCAGTTTAAATGAGGGGGCCGGAGATACGCAGTATTTT.

V gene TRBV21-1 combines with J gene TRBJ2-7. TRBV21-1 constitutes a pseudogene. This CDR3 is 16 amino acids long. For the CDR3, the DNA is TGTGCCAGCAGCATCACTAATACTAATTTCTCCTACGAGCAGTACTTC. The encoded protein is CASSITNTNFSYEQYF.

This clonotype was counted many times. This chain joins TRBV6-4 and TRBJ1-2; D is ambiguous. Trimming stripped 2 bases from V and 8 bases from J, with 12 bases between. The CDR3 length is 13 residues. The germline V gene has CDR1 MRHNA and CDR2 SNTAGT. The CDR3 DNA follows: TGTGCCAGCAGTGACAGATCTACTATGGGCTACACCTTC. Translated: CASSDRSTMGYTF.

At least ten counts were recorded for this clonotype. The chain carries TRBV4-1 and TRBJ2-7; 8 bases match TRBD1. Per the germline V gene, CDR1 is MGHRA and CDR2 is YSYEKL. The ends lost 3 bases at V and 2 bases at J; junction bases unmatched: 15. CDR3 size: 18 residues. CDR3 region: CASSHPKPTGGITYEQYF. The CDR3 DNA reads as TGCGCCAGCAGCCATCCAAAACCTACAGGGGGGATTACCTACGAGCAGTACTTC.

The table lists this clonotype with a few counts. CDR3 residues: CALRDRGARSEFF. The CDR3 nucleotides read TGTGCCTTACGGGACAGGGGAGCGAGGTCGGAGTTCTTC. The chain carries TRBV30 and TRBJ2-1; TRBD1 agrees at 10 bases. This CDR3 has 13 amino acids. Trimming took 7 bases from V and 14 from J; bases not matched to a gene: 14. Looked up from germline, CDR1 is GTSNPN and CDR2 is SVGIG (reference sequence).

In its sample, this clonotype was seen many times. The rearrangement joins TRBV28 to TRBJ1-2; 7 bases align to TRBD1. This CDR3 contains 13 residues. Germline V gene sequence: CDR1 MDHEN, CDR2 SYDVKM. Unmatched junction bases numbered 10, after V lost 11 bases and J lost 4 bases. CDR3 sequence reads: CAYGRGDSYGYTF. The CDR3 DNA reads as TGTGCCTACGGCCGCGGGGACAGCTATGGCTACACCTTC.

This clonotype has at least ten counts. The gene calls are TRBV9 and TRBJ2-1, with 14 bases that match TRBD2. This CDR3 spans 18 amino acids. Trimming at V came to 5 bases and at J to 0 bases, leaving 7 bases not matched to a gene. Germline CDR1 and CDR2: SGDLS and YYNGEE. The CDR3 region is CASSETSGRASSYNEQFF. CDR3 nucleotides: TGTGCCAGCAGTGAGACTAGCGGGAGGGCGAGCTCCTACAATGAGCAGTTCTTC.

This clonotype has more than one count but fewer than ten. This chain connects TRBV4-1 to TRBJ2-5; D perhaps matches TRBD1 (6 bases). The CDR3 is made up of 13 amino acids. Germline V gene data show CDR1 as MGHRA and CDR2 as YSYEKL. The V end was cut by 4 bases, the J end by 5 bases, with 11 bases between. The CDR3 spells CASSPWTAETQYF. For the CDR3, the DNA is TGCGCCAGCAGCCCCTGGACAGCGGAGACCCAGTACTTC.

This clonotype was detected ten times or more. This chain connects TRBV11-1 to TRBJ2-7; tentatively, D is TRBD1 or TRBD2 (5 bases each). V lost 6 bases to trimming and J lost 2 bases, with 20 bases between them. This CDR3 region has 16 residues. Germline V gene data show CDR1 as SGHAT and CDR2 as FQDESV (reference sequence). CDR3 in DNA: TGTGCCAGCAGTCTAAATTCCGGGACCCACCCCTACGAGCAGTACTTC. It encodes CASSLNSGTHPYEQYF.

This clonotype has only a few counts. The J gene is TRBJ2-7, the V gene TRBV3-1; D remains ambiguous. Trimming removed 0 bases at V and 0 bases at J, with 6 bases between. Germline V CDR1 and CDR2: LGHDT, YNNKEL (reference sequence). This CDR3 is 14 amino acids long. The CDR3 spells CASSQDGSSYEQYF. DNA of the CDR3: TGTGCCAGCAGCCAAGACGGAAGCTCCTACGAGCAGTACTTC.

This clonotype occurred a few times. The chain combines TRBV6-1 with TRBJ1-1, with 9 bases identical to TRBD1. Germline lookup yields CDR1 MNHNS and CDR2 SASEGT. The J segment lost 5 bases and the V segment lost 4 bases, leaving 8 bases of the junction unmatched. This CDR3 comprises 15 residues. The CDR3 DNA follows: TGTGCCAGCAGTGGACCACAGGGGGCGAGAACTGAAGCTTTCTTT. Protein product: CASSGPQGARTEAFF.

This clonotype was seen only a few times. The J gene is TRBJ1-1, the V gene TRBV19, with D hard to call. In germline, CDR1 is LNHDA, CDR2 SQIVND (reference sequence). V dropped 8 bases and J dropped 0 bases, with 7 bases sitting between them. CDR3 length: 12 residues. The CDR3: CASSGLNTEAFF. In DNA form, the CDR3 reads TGTGCCAGTTCTGGGCTGAACACTGAAGCTTTCTTT.

This clonotype was seen at least ten times. J is TRBJ2-4 and V is TRBV29-1, with D possibly matching TRBD2 (6 bases). V gave up 1 base and J gave up 0 bases, with 7 bases separating them. This CDR3 comprises 14 residues. The germline V gene encodes CDR1 SQVTM and CDR2 ANQGSEA. CDR3 nucleotide sequence: TGCAGCGTTGAAGCGGGGGTAGCCAAAAACATTCAGTACTTC. It codes for CSVEAGVAKNIQYF.

The chain employs TRBV7-9 and TRBJ2-1; D possibly corresponds to TRBD1 (6 bases). The germline V gene encodes CDR1 SEHNR and CDR2 FQNEAQ (reference sequence). The CDR3 runs to 17 residues. V gave up 5 bases and J gave up 10 bases, with 27 bases separating them. The CDR3 nucleotides read TGTGCCAGCAGCCCCGGGCCCGGGACACGCATCGTTATGGAGCAGTTCTTC. Translated: CASSPGPGTRIVMEQFF.

This clonotype was recorded a few times. The chain is built from TRBV10-3 and TRBJ2-2, with 11 nucleotides matching TRBD1. J was trimmed by 6 bases and V by 4 bases; bases with no gene match: 4. This CDR3 has 15 residues. CDR1 is ENHRY, CDR2 SYGVKD, per germline. The CDR3 nucleotides read TGTGCCATCAGTGGTCCGGGACAGGGGGCCGGGGAGCTGTTTTTT. Protein product: CAISGPGQGAGELFF.

This clonotype was counted a few times. V gene TRBV15 combines with J gene TRBJ2-1; D is unresolved. The CDR3 extends over 14 amino acids. Trimming took off 1 base at V and 7 bases at J, with 11 bases between the two ends. Per the germline V gene, CDR1 is LNHNV and CDR2 is YYDKDF (reference sequence). CDR3 DNA sequence: TGTGCCACCAGCAGAGCCCCTGGGGTTAATGAGCAGTTCTTC. As protein: CATSRAPGVNEQFF.